This T cell receptor (beta chain) was found in a study of cytomegalovirus exposure and HLA in healthy donors. Study-level results: Analyses of presence/absence relied on an assumption of roughly uniform sequencing depth across donors.

About this clone itself: Its antigen remains unknown.

60 Vbeta and 13 Jbeta primers were used in PCR. Assay: immunoSEQ multiplex PCR; the TCRdb copy retains only in-frame clones and omits some. The sample holds 100,000 to 150,000 clones, 80% seen once. The V end lost 5 bases, the J end lost 1 base, and 15 bases lay between the germline ends. The CDR3 runs 16 residues. Germline V CDR1 and CDR2: MNHEY, SMNVEV (reference sequence). This receptor was taken from a man aged 25 to 40 in good health and CMV-seronegative. The gene calls are TRBV27 and TRBJ2-1; perhaps TRBD2 as D (6 bases). What was sequenced was PBMCs. CDR3 nucleotides: TGTGCCAGCAGTGTGACTAGGCCGCCTTCCTACAATGAGCAGTTCTTC. Encoded protein: CASSVTRPPSYNEQFF.